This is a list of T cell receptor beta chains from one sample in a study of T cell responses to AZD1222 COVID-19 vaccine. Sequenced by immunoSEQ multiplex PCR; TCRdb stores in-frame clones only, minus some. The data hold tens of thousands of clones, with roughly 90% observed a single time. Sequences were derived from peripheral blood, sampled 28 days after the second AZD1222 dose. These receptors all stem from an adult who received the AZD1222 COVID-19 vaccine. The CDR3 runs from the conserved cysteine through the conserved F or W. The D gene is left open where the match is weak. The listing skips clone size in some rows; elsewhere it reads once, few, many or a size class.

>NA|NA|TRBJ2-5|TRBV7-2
TGTGCCAGCAGCTTAGCCGGGGCGACGGGTATCGGGAAGACCCAGTACTTC
CASSLAGATGIGKTQYF
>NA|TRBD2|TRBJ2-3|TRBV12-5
TGTGCTAGTTGCACCGGGGGGGCGGGCACAGATACGCAGTATTTT
CASCTGGAGTDTQYF
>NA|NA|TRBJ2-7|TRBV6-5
TGTGCCAGCAGTTCCCGCGGATACGAGCAGTACTTC
CASSSRGYEQYF
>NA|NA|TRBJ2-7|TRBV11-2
TGTGCCAGCAGCCCCGGGGCGGGGTACGAGCAGTACTTC
CASSPGAGYEQYF
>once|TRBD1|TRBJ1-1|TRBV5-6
TGTGCCAGCAGCGACGGGACAGCTGAAGCTTTCTTT
CASSDGTAEAFF
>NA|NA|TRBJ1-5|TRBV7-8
TGTGCCAGCAGCACCCAAGGTCAGCCCCAGCATTTT
CASSTQGQPQHF
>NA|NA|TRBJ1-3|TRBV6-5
TGTGCCAGCAGCACCTTGGCGGGCTCTGGAAACACCATATATTTT
CASSTLAGSGNTIYF
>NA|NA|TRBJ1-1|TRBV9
TGTGCCAGCAGCGGGATTACAAGCCCTCGCACTGAAGCTTTCTTT
CASSGITSPRTEAFF
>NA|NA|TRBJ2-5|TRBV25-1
TGTGCCAGCAGTGATGGGGGGCGGGAGACCCAGTACTTC
CASSDGGRETQYF
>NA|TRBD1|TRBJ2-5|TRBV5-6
TGTGCCAGCAGCCCCCAATATGGACAGGGTTTAGTTGTGACCCAGTACTTC
CASSPQYGQGLVVTQYF
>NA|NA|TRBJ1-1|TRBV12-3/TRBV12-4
TGTGCCAGCAGTTTACAGATGAACACTGAAGCTTTCTTT
CASSLQMNTEAFF
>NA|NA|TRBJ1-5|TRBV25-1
TGTGCCAGCAGTCCTGAGGGGGAGACTCGGGCCCAGCATTTT
CASSPEGETRAQHF
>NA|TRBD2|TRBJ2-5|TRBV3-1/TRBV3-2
TGTGCCAGCAGCCAACAAGCGGGGGTTGGGGAGACCCAGTACTTC
CASSQQAGVGETQYF
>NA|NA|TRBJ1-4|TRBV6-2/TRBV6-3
TGTGCCAGCAGTACCGGGAGACCGGCTGAAAAACTGTTTTTT
CASSTGRPAEKLFF
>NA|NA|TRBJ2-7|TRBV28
TGTGCCAGCGAGCAGGGTGGATTCTACGAGCAGTACTTC
CASEQGGFYEQYF
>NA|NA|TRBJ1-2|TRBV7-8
TGTGCCAGCAGCCCCGGCCGGGGCTACACCTTC
CASSPGRGYTF
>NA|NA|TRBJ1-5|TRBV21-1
TGTGCCAGCAGCAAATTGAGGGTCGGACAGCAACTTAGCAATCAGCCCCAGCATTTT
CASSKLRVGQQLSNQPQHF
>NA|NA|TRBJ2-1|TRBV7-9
TGTGTCCCGACGGAGAATTGGAATGAGCAGTTCTTC
CVPTENWNEQFF
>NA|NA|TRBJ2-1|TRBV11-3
TGTGCCAGCAGCTTAGGAGGAGGGGGCGGCTACTCCTACAATGAGCAGTTCTTC
CASSLGGGGGYSYNEQFF
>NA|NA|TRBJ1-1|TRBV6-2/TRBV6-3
TGTGCCAGCAGTTACTCGATCCAGGCGATTTATTCGAACACTGAAGCTTTCTTT
CASSYSIQAIYSNTEAFF
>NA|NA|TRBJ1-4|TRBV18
TGTGCCAGCTCACCACGGGGGATAACCCCAACTAATGAAAAACTGTTTTTT
CASSPRGITPTNEKLFF
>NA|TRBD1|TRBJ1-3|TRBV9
TGTGCCAGCGGGGGACAGGGGACCTCTGGAAACACCATATATTTT
CASGGQGTSGNTIYF
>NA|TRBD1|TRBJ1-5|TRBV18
TGTGCCAGCTCATCGGGAACAGGGGACGGCAATCAGCCCCAGCATTTT
CASSSGTGDGNQPQHF
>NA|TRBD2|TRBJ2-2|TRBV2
TGTGCCAGCCTCGGCGGGGGGGTCACCGGGGAGCTGTTTTTT
CASLGGGVTGELFF
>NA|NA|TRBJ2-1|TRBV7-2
TGTGCCAGCAGCCTAAGACAGCATCGGCATGAGCAGTTCTTC
CASSLRQHRHEQFF
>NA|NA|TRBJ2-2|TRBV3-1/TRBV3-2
TGTGCCAGCAGCCCCCTACAGGGTATGGCCGGGGAGCTGTTTTTT
CASSPLQGMAGELFF
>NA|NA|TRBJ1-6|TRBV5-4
TGTGCCAGCAGCTTGGCTGGAGCCCGGTATTCACCCCTCCACTTT
CASSLAGARYSPLHF
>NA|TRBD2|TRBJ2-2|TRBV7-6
TGTGCCAGCAGCCTTCGATCGGGGGGCACCGGGGAGCTGTTTTTT
CASSLRSGGTGELFF